This T cell receptor (beta chain) was captured by sequencing in a study of identical twins. Findings of the study overall: With monozygotic twins, out-of-frame TCR alpha sharing exceeded what models estimated. Reduced insertions were recorded for abundant cord blood beta clonotypes, with no such pattern in memory repertoires. Weaker excess sharing between twins was seen in beta out-of-frame sequences.

Template switching introduced a universal primer site, and the cDNA bore unique molecular identifiers. TCRdb reanalysed the 5' RACE reads using MiXCR and keeps one entry per CDR3 protein. The sample shows 260,000 or so distinct CDR3 sequences, 6% to 8.5% of them seen only once. Of note for this clonotype: Its target is not known.

Germline V gene data show CDR1 as LNHNV and CDR2 as YYDKDF (reference sequence). Trimming left V 3 bases short and J 2 bases short, with 14 bases between. This CDR3 has 15 amino acids. These data also featured in a second study, about yellow fever vaccine responses in identical twins.

The rearrangement joins TRBV15 to TRBJ2-7, with D maybe TRBD2 (6 bases). Material for sequencing was CD8+ T cells sorted from blood. This clonotype was obtained from a woman aged 18-35 years in good health. CDR3 amino acids: CATSRWAAGPYEQYF. The CDR3 bases are TGTGCCACCAGCAGGTGGGCAGCGGGCCCCTACGAGCAGTACTTC.